The 10 T cell receptor beta chains presented below share a single source sample, sequenced in a study of vaccination and CD4 T cells after COVID-19 (dated by TCRdb to between 2021 and 2024). The treatment or condition label for this specimen denotes: roughly 11-day PBMC culture with coronavirus spike peptide pools or control peptides (ViraFEST assay). The antigens of these receptors remain unknown. The library was produced with PCR. Sequencing was carried out with an Illumina iSeq 100. DNA from cultured CD4+ T cells underwent TCR sequencing with the Oncomine TCR Beta short-read assay at the Johns Hopkins FTIC core. TCRdb took the public reads, trimmed them with fastp at Q25, ran MiXCR for clone calling and kept in-frame beta chains. All rows with the same CDR3 protein become a single entry with the most common DNA and genes. This sample has 15,000 to 20,000 distinct CDR3 sequences in its table, and roughly 78% of those were observed once. The top ten clonotypes cover roughly 15% of the sample.

The specimen was CD4+ T cells from blood, cultured in vitro, collected after SARS-CoV-2 vaccination. The receptors were gathered from a human donor who received a COVID-19 vaccine.

The chain carries TRBV20-1 and TRBJ2-5; D remains ambiguous. The germline gives CDR1 DFQATT, CDR2 SNEGSKA (reference sequence). CDR3 size: 12 residues. The ends were cut back, 6 bases at V and 4 bases at J, with 12 bases in the middle. The CDR3 loop is CSANFGGETQYF. CDR3 coding DNA: TGCAGTGCCAATTTTGGTGGAGAGACCCAGTACTTC.

The chain links TRBV12-5 to TRBJ1-1; no definite D call. This CDR3 contains 13 residues. The germline gives CDR1 LGHNT, CDR2 FRNRAP. The V end was cut by 1 base, the J end by 0 bases, with 3 bases between. DNA for the CDR3: TGTGCTAGTGGTTTGGCGCTGAACACTGAAGCTTTCTTT. Translating gives CASGLALNTEAFF.

The chain joins TRBV20-1 to TRBJ2-7, with TRBD1 matching over 8 bases. Trimming removed 6 bases from V and 0 bases from J; junction bases left unmatched: 16. CDR1 and CDR2 from the germline V gene are DFQATT and SNEGSKA (reference sequence). The CDR3 is 17 amino acids. Written as DNA, the CDR3 is TGCAGTGCCAGTCGTTGGAACAGGGGGACGAGCTCCTACGAGCAGTACTTC. Its translation is CSASRWNRGTSSYEQYF.

This clonotype was found a few times. The chain carries TRBV30 and TRBJ1-5; TRBD1 is a possible D gene (6 bases). This CDR3 is built from 16 residues. Per the germline V gene, CDR1 is GTSNPN and CDR2 is SVGIG (reference sequence). V shed 3 bases and J shed 2 bases, with 17 bases lying between them. The CDR3 reads CAWSHLQGRGNQPQHF. The CDR3 nucleotides read TGTGCCTGGAGCCACCTACAGGGTCGGGGCAATCAGCCCCAGCATTTT. Together with reference TRBV30 and TRBJ1-5, the CDR3 gives the full variable domain: SQTIHQWPATLVQPVGSPLSLECTVEGTSNPNLYWYRQAAGRGLQLLFYSVGIGQISSEVPQNLSASRPQDRQFILSSKKLLLSDSGFYLCAWSHLQGRGNQPQHFGDGTRLSIL.

DNA for the CDR3: TGTGCCATCCGGGGGGGCCTGTTGGTATACAATGAGCAGTTCTTC. Its protein product is CAIRGGLLVYNEQFF. The chain recombines TRBV10-3 with TRBJ2-1, with 8 bases matching TRBD2. Trimming removed 8 bases from V and 4 bases from J; junction bases left unmatched: 10. CDR1 and CDR2 from the germline V gene are ENHRY and SYGVKD. This CDR3 is built from 15 residues.

V usage is TRBV6-1 and J usage is TRBJ1-3, with a tentative D call TRBD1 (6 bases). Germline CDR1 is MNHNS and CDR2 is SASEGT. Between the trimmed V and J ends, which lost 3 bases and 0 bases, there was a span of 9 bases. CDR3 size: 15 residues. The CDR3, as DNA: TGTGCCAGCAGTGAGGGGGGCGACTCTGGAAACACCATATATTTT. Translation gives CASSEGGDSGNTIYF.

The rearrangement uses TRBV20-1 and TRBJ1-2; TRBD1 might be the D (5 bases). The CDR3 totals 13 residues. Trimming took 1 base from V and 4 from J, leaving 10 bases between them. Germline assignment: CDR1 DFQATT and CDR2 SNEGSKA (reference sequence). The CDR3 DNA follows: TGCAGTGCTAGAGTAAGCCAGGGCTATGGCTACACCTTC. The encoded protein is CSARVSQGYGYTF.

V usage is TRBV21-1 and J usage is TRBJ1-5; the table assigns TRBD1, which was not confirmed against the DNA. TRBV21-1 is a known pseudogene. The CDR3 totals 16 residues. The CDR3 region is CASSSQPGTGEGPQHF. The CDR3 DNA is TGTGCCAGCAGCTCCCAGCCCGGGACAGGGGAGGGGCCCCAGCATTTT.

This chain uses TRBV6-1 with TRBJ1-1; a possible D gene is TRBD1 (6 bases). V lost 4 bases and J 1 base, leaving 10 bases between the germline ends. CDR3 length equals 14 residues. Germline CDR1 is MNHNS and CDR2 is SASEGT. The CDR3 sequence: CASSVRGGNTEAFF. The DNA of the CDR3 is TGTGCCAGCAGTGTCAGGGGCGGGAACACTGAAGCTTTCTTT.

The gene calls are TRBV20-1 and TRBJ1-1; tentatively, D is TRBD1 (5 bases). This CDR3 has 13 amino acids. Germline V lookup: CDR1 DFQATT, CDR2 SNEGSKA (reference sequence). V lost 4 bases to trimming and J lost 6 bases, with 15 bases between them. CDR3 in DNA: TGCAGTGCTAAGGAGGGGCTTATGGCTGAAGCTTTCTTT. As protein: CSAKEGLMAEAFF.